This is a list of T cell receptor beta chains from one sample in a study of blood T cell repertoires in COVID-19. TCRdb keeps only in-frame clones here, not all; method: immunoSEQ multiplex PCR. Here the sample spans 150,000 to 200,000 clones, around 95% being singletons. Sequencing input: peripheral blood. These receptors all come from a man between 25 and 39 years old with COVID-19, enrolled during active disease. The CDR3 runs from the conserved cysteine through the conserved F or W. The D gene is left open where the match is weak. Size tells how often a clone was seen (once, few, many) or the class of an expanded clone, and some rows leave it out.

v_gene: TRBV29-1; j_gene: TRBJ1-1; d_gene: -; abundance: -; CDR3aa: CSVQRTTMNTEAFF; CDR3nt: TGCAGCGTCCAAAGGACAACAATGAACACTGAAGCTTTCTTT
v_gene: TRBV29-1; j_gene: TRBJ2-5; d_gene: TRBD2; abundance: -; CDR3aa: CSVEEGLAGGIQQETQYF; CDR3nt: TGCAGCGTTGAAGAAGGACTAGCGGGGGGCATTCAACAAGAGACCCAGTACTTC
v_gene: TRBV4-2; j_gene: TRBJ1-6; d_gene: -; abundance: once; CDR3aa: CASSQGEASPLHF; CDR3nt: TGTGCCAGCAGCCAAGGTGAAGCATCACCCCTCCACTTT
v_gene: TRBV3-1/TRBV3-2; j_gene: TRBJ2-1; d_gene: TRBD2; abundance: -; CDR3aa: CASSQDSGRHDEQFF; CDR3nt: TGTGCCAGCAGCCAGGATAGCGGGAGGCACGATGAGCAGTTCTTC
v_gene: TRBV12-5; j_gene: TRBJ1-6; d_gene: TRBD1; abundance: once; CDR3aa: CASGLGQGGSPLHF; CDR3nt: TGTGCTAGTGGTTTGGGACAGGGAGGTTCACCCCTCCACTTT
v_gene: TRBV24-1; j_gene: TRBJ2-5; d_gene: -; abundance: -; CDR3aa: CATSDLGGETQYF; CDR3nt: TGTGCCACCAGTGATTTGGGTGGCGAGACCCAGTACTTC
v_gene: TRBV2; j_gene: TRBJ2-5; d_gene: TRBD2; abundance: -; CDR3aa: CASSGATSGGETQYF; CDR3nt: TGTGCCAGCAGCGGGGCGACTAGCGGGGGGGAGACCCAGTACTTC
v_gene: TRBV25-1; j_gene: TRBJ1-5; d_gene: -; abundance: -; CDR3aa: CASSDFGANQPQHF; CDR3nt: TGTGCCAGCAGTGACTTTGGGGCAAATCAGCCCCAGCATTTT
v_gene: TRBV15; j_gene: TRBJ2-7; d_gene: -; abundance: -; CDR3aa: CATSRVNDRTYEQYF; CDR3nt: TGTGCCACCAGCAGAGTAAACGACAGAACCTACGAGCAGTACTTC
v_gene: TRBV5-1; j_gene: TRBJ2-2; d_gene: TRBD1; abundance: -; CDR3aa: CASSFLRSDRGYTGELFF; CDR3nt: TGCGCCAGCAGCTTCCTTCGTTCGGACAGGGGGTACACCGGGGAGCTGTTTTTT
v_gene: TRBV7-9; j_gene: TRBJ2-3; d_gene: TRBD2; abundance: -; CDR3aa: CASSRGGPWDTQYF; CDR3nt: TGTGCCAGCAGCCGCGGGGGGCCATGGGATACGCAGTATTTT
v_gene: TRBV6-5; j_gene: TRBJ1-6; d_gene: -; abundance: -; CDR3aa: CASSQTDYNSPLHF; CDR3nt: TGTGCCAGCAGTCAAACAGATTATAATTCACCCCTCCACTTT
v_gene: TRBV29-1; j_gene: TRBJ2-7; d_gene: TRBD1; abundance: -; CDR3aa: CSVRTGVVEQYF; CDR3nt: TGCAGCGTTCGGACAGGGGTCGTCGAGCAGTACTTC
v_gene: TRBV5-1; j_gene: TRBJ2-2; d_gene: -; abundance: -; CDR3aa: CASSLAWSGNTGELFF; CDR3nt: TGCGCCAGCAGCTTGGCTTGGTCGGGGAACACCGGGGAGCTGTTTTTT
v_gene: TRBV3-1/TRBV3-2; j_gene: TRBJ2-3; d_gene: TRBD2; abundance: once; CDR3aa: CASSQEGLATQYF; CDR3nt: TGTGCCAGCAGCCAGGAGGGACTAGCTACGCAGTATTTT
v_gene: TRBV27; j_gene: TRBJ1-6; d_gene: -; abundance: -; CDR3aa: CASSRQEYNSPLHF; CDR3nt: TGTGCCAGCAGCAGACAGGAATATAATTCACCCCTCCACTTT
v_gene: TRBV19; j_gene: TRBJ2-1; d_gene: TRBD1; abundance: -; CDR3aa: CASSISGTVSNEQFF; CDR3nt: TGTGCCAGTAGTATATCCGGGACAGTAAGCAATGAGCAGTTCTTC
v_gene: TRBV7-9; j_gene: TRBJ2-5; d_gene: -; abundance: -; CDR3aa: CASSPRDSQETQYF; CDR3nt: TGTGCCAGCAGCCCGCGGGACAGTCAAGAGACCCAGTACTTC
v_gene: TRBV10-1; j_gene: TRBJ1-2; d_gene: -; abundance: -; CDR3aa: CASSDKPNYGYTF; CDR3nt: TGCGCCAGCAGTGACAAGCCGAACTATGGCTACACCTTC
v_gene: TRBV7-9; j_gene: TRBJ1-2; d_gene: -; abundance: -; CDR3aa: CASSLNENYGYTF; CDR3nt: TGTGCCAGCAGCCTAAATGAGAACTATGGCTACACCTTC
v_gene: TRBV6-5; j_gene: TRBJ1-2; d_gene: TRBD1; abundance: -; CDR3aa: CASSRDRAGYTF; CDR3nt: TGTGCCAGCAGCCGGGACAGGGCTGGCTACACCTTC
v_gene: TRBV7-9; j_gene: TRBJ1-2; d_gene: -; abundance: -; CDR3aa: CASSLRQAQGYTF; CDR3nt: TGTGCCAGCAGCCTAAGACAGGCCCAAGGCTACACCTTC
v_gene: TRBV2; j_gene: TRBJ1-4; d_gene: -; abundance: -; CDR3aa: CASSESRGGEKLFF; CDR3nt: TGTGCCAGCAGTGAATCTCGAGGCGGTGAAAAACTGTTTTTT
v_gene: TRBV21-1; j_gene: TRBJ2-1; d_gene: -; abundance: -; CDR3aa: CASSKRSLADDRWSYNEQFF; CDR3nt: TGTGCCAGCAGCAAAAGGTCCTTGGCCGACGACAGGTGGTCCTACAATGAGCAGTTCTTC
v_gene: TRBV11-2; j_gene: TRBJ1-2; d_gene: TRBD1; abundance: -; CDR3aa: CASSLDPFLGTGGVYGYTF; CDR3nt: TGTGCCAGCAGCTTAGATCCCTTTTTGGGGACAGGGGGCGTCTATGGCTACACCTTC
v_gene: TRBV2; j_gene: TRBJ1-6; d_gene: -; abundance: -; CDR3aa: CASNQQGTDSPLHF; CDR3nt: TGTGCCAGCAACCAACAGGGTACCGATTCACCCCTCCACTTT
v_gene: TRBV11-2; j_gene: TRBJ1-2; d_gene: -; abundance: once; CDR3aa: CASSLGSGYYGYTF; CDR3nt: TGTGCCAGCAGCTTAGGTTCAGGGTACTATGGCTACACCTTC
v_gene: TRBV4-2; j_gene: TRBJ2-5; d_gene: TRBD2; abundance: -; CDR3aa: CASSQSTSGGQETQYF; CDR3nt: TGTGCCAGCAGCCAAAGCACTAGCGGGGGCCAAGAGACCCAGTACTTC
v_gene: TRBV10-3; j_gene: TRBJ1-5; d_gene: TRBD1; abundance: few; CDR3aa: CAISSTGTGGAQPQHF; CDR3nt: TGTGCCATCAGTTCCACCGGGACAGGGGGGGCTCAGCCCCAGCATTTT
v_gene: TRBV19; j_gene: TRBJ1-5; d_gene: -; abundance: -; CDR3aa: CASSIAGVGNQPQHF; CDR3nt: TGTGCCAGTAGTATAGCAGGGGTAGGCAATCAGCCCCAGCATTTT
v_gene: TRBV6-6; j_gene: TRBJ2-7; d_gene: -; abundance: -; CDR3aa: CASSHGGRGNHEQYF; CDR3nt: TGTGCCAGCAGCCACGGGGGCAGGGGGAATCACGAGCAGTACTTC
v_gene: TRBV27; j_gene: TRBJ2-5; d_gene: TRBD2; abundance: -; CDR3aa: CASSSYSSGQETQYF; CDR3nt: TGTGCCAGCAGTTCCTACTCTAGCGGGCAAGAGACCCAGTACTTC
v_gene: TRBV27; j_gene: TRBJ2-1; d_gene: -; abundance: -; CDR3aa: CASSLGGGLSYNEQFF; CDR3nt: TGTGCCAGCAGTTTAGGTGGGGGCCTGTCCTACAATGAGCAGTTCTTC
v_gene: TRBV9; j_gene: TRBJ2-1; d_gene: TRBD2; abundance: -; CDR3aa: CASSAGTTYEQFF; CDR3nt: TGTGCCAGCAGCGCCGGGACTACTTATGAGCAGTTCTTC
v_gene: TRBV12-5; j_gene: TRBJ2-5; d_gene: TRBD2; abundance: -; CDR3aa: CASGLLSGGALETQYF; CDR3nt: TGTGCTAGTGGTTTGCTGTCCGGGGGGGCCTTGGAGACCCAGTACTTC
v_gene: TRBV19; j_gene: TRBJ2-2; d_gene: TRBD2; abundance: -; CDR3aa: CASSIRPSGGASTGELFF; CDR3nt: TGTGCCAGTAGTATAAGGCCTAGCGGGGGGGCTAGCACCGGGGAGCTGTTTTTT
v_gene: TRBV18; j_gene: TRBJ1-4; d_gene: TRBD1; abundance: -; CDR3aa: CASSPGTGRGEKLFF; CDR3nt: TGTGCCAGCTCACCGGGGACAGGGAGAGGCGAAAAACTGTTTTTT
v_gene: TRBV29-1; j_gene: TRBJ2-7; d_gene: -; abundance: -; CDR3aa: CSVRQEYEQYF; CDR3nt: TGCAGCGTGAGACAGGAGTACGAGCAGTACTTC
v_gene: TRBV19; j_gene: TRBJ1-1; d_gene: -; abundance: -; CDR3aa: CASKGILQGTEAFF; CDR3nt: TGTGCCAGTAAAGGGATATTGCAGGGAACTGAAGCTTTCTTT
v_gene: TRBV3-1/TRBV3-2; j_gene: TRBJ2-1; d_gene: -; abundance: few; CDR3aa: CASSSRQGGEQFF; CDR3nt: TGTGCCAGCAGCTCCCGACAGGGAGGTGAGCAGTTCTTC
v_gene: TRBV3-1/TRBV3-2; j_gene: TRBJ2-2; d_gene: -; abundance: -; CDR3aa: CASSPKLGGNTGELFF; CDR3nt: TGTGCCAGCAGCCCTAAGCTGGGGGGGAACACCGGGGAGCTGTTTTTT
v_gene: TRBV3-1/TRBV3-2; j_gene: TRBJ2-1; d_gene: TRBD2; abundance: -; CDR3aa: CASSPLSGGPLNEQFF; CDR3nt: TGTGCCAGCAGCCCGTTGAGCGGGGGGCCCTTAAATGAGCAGTTCTTC
v_gene: TRBV6-5; j_gene: TRBJ1-2; d_gene: -; abundance: -; CDR3aa: CASSIQGSYGYTF; CDR3nt: TGTGCCAGCAGTATCCAGGGCTCCTATGGCTACACCTTC
v_gene: TRBV15; j_gene: TRBJ1-4; d_gene: TRBD1; abundance: once; CDR3aa: CATSRGGQGPNEKLFF; CDR3nt: TGTGCCACCAGCAGAGGAGGACAGGGCCCTAATGAAAAACTGTTTTTT
v_gene: TRBV4-2; j_gene: TRBJ1-5; d_gene: -; abundance: -; CDR3aa: CASSLRGGGVVNQPQHF; CDR3nt: TGTGCCAGCAGCCTCAGGGGTGGGGGTGTTGTTAATCAGCCCCAGCATTTT
v_gene: TRBV24-1; j_gene: TRBJ2-5; d_gene: TRBD2; abundance: once; CDR3aa: CATSDPIAGGGETQYF; CDR3nt: TGTGCCACCAGTGACCCGATAGCGGGGGGAGGGGAGACCCAGTACTTC
v_gene: TRBV6-5; j_gene: TRBJ1-5; d_gene: TRBD1; abundance: -; CDR3aa: CASSTGTGPQPQHF; CDR3nt: TGTGCCAGCAGCACCGGGACAGGGCCCCAGCCCCAGCATTTT
v_gene: TRBV6-5; j_gene: TRBJ2-7; d_gene: TRBD1; abundance: -; CDR3aa: CAVKDRVVDEQYF; CDR3nt: TGTGCCGTCAAGGACAGGGTCGTGGACGAGCAGTACTTC
v_gene: TRBV5-4; j_gene: TRBJ2-7; d_gene: -; abundance: -; CDR3aa: CASTFGGSYEQYF; CDR3nt: TGTGCCAGCACCTTCGGAGGTTCCTACGAGCAGTACTTC
v_gene: TRBV7-6; j_gene: TRBJ1-3; d_gene: -; abundance: -; CDR3aa: CASSFSGSGNTIYF; CDR3nt: TGTGCCAGCAGCTTTTCAGGGTCCGGAAACACCATATATTTT
v_gene: TRBV4-1; j_gene: TRBJ1-2; d_gene: -; abundance: -; CDR3aa: CASSQDPGTRYGYTF; CDR3nt: TGCGCCAGCAGCCAAGATCCAGGGACTAGGTATGGCTACACCTTC
v_gene: TRBV24-1; j_gene: TRBJ1-3; d_gene: TRBD1; abundance: -; CDR3aa: CATKRRDRVLAGNTIYF; CDR3nt: TGTGCCACCAAACGCCGGGACAGGGTATTGGCTGGAAACACCATATATTTT
v_gene: TRBV3-1/TRBV3-2; j_gene: TRBJ1-3; d_gene: -; abundance: -; CDR3aa: CASSLQERNTIYF; CDR3nt: TGTGCCAGCAGCCTACAGGAGAGAAACACCATATATTTT
v_gene: TRBV5-6; j_gene: TRBJ1-2; d_gene: -; abundance: -; CDR3aa: CASSLGQKHYGYTF; CDR3nt: TGTGCCAGCAGCCTAGGACAGAAACACTATGGCTACACCTTC